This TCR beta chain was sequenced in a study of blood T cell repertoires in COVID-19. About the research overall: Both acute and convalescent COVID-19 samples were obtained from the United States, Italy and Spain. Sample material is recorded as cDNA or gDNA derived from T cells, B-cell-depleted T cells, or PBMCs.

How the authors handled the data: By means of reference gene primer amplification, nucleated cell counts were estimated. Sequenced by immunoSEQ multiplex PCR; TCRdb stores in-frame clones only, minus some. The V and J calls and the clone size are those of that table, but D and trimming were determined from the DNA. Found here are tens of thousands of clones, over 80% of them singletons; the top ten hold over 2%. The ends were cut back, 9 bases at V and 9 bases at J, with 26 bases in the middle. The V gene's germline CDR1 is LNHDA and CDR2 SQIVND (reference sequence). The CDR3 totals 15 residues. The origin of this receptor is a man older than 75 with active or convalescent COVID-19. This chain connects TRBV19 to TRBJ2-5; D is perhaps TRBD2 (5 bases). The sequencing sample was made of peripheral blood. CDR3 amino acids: CARVRTEGRRGAQYF. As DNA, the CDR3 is TGTGCCAGGGTTCGTACCGAAGGGAGACGCGGCGCCCAGTACTTC. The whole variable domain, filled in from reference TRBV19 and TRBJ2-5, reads DGGITQSPKYLFRKEGQNVTLSCEQNLNHDAMYWYRQDPGQGLRLIYYSQIVNDFQKGDIAEGYSVSREKKESFPLTVTSAQKNPTAFYLCARVRTEGRRGAQYFGPGTRLLVL.